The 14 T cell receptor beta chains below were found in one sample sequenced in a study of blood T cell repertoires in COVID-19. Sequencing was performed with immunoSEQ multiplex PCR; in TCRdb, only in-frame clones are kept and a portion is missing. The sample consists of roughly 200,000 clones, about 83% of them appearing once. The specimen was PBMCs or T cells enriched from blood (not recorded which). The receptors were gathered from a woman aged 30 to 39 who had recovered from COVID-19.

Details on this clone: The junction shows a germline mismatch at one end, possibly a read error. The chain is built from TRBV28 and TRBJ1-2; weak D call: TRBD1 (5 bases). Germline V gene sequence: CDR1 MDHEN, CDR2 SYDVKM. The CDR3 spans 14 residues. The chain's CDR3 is CASAAPGGGYGYTF. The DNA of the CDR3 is TGCGCGTCGGCAGCCCCAGGCGGGGGGTATGGCTACACCTTC.

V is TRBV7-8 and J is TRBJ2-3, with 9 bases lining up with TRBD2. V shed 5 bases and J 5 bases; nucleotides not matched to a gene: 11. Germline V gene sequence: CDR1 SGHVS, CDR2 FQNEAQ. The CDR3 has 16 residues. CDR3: CASSQTAGGPGDTQYF. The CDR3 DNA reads TGTGCCAGCAGCCAAACGGCGGGAGGGCCGGGAGATACGCAGTATTTT.

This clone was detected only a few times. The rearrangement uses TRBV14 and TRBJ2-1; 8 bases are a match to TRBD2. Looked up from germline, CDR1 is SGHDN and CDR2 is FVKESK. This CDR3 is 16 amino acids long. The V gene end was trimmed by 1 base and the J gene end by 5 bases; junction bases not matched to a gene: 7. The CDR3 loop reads CASSQGAQLADNEQFF. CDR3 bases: TGTGCCAGCAGCCAAGGAGCGCAACTAGCGGACAATGAGCAGTTCTTC.

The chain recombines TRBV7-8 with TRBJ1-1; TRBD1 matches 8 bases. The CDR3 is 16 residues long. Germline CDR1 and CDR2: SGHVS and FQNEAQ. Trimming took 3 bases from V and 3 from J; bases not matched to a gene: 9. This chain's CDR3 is CASSLDRVEGDTEAFF. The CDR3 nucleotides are TGTGCCAGCAGCTTGGACAGGGTGGAAGGGGACACTGAAGCTTTCTTT.

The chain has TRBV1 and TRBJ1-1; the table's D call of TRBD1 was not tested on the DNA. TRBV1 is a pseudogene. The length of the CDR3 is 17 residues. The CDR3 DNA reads TGCACCAGCAGCCGCCAACAGGGGGCGCTTTTCTGTACTGAAGCTTTCTTT. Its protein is CTSSRQQGALFCTEAFF.

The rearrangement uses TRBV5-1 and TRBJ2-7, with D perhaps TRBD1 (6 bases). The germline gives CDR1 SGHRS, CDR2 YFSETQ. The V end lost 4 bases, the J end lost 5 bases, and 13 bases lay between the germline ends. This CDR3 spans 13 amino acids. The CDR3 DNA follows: TGCGCCAGCAGCCCTATGGGGGCCGACGAGCAGTACTTC. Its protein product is CASSPMGADEQYF.

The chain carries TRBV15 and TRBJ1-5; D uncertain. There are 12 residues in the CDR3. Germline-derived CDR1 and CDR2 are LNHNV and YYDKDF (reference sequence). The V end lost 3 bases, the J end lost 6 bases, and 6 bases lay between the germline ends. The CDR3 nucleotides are TGTGCCACCAGCAGTTTGGCTCAGCCCCAGCATTTT. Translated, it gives CATSSLAQPQHF.

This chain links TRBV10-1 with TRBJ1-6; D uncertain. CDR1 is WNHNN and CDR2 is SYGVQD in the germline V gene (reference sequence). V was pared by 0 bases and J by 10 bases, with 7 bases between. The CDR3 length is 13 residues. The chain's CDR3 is CASSESRESPLHF. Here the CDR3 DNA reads TGCGCCAGCAGTGAGTCGAGGGAATCACCCCTCCACTTT.

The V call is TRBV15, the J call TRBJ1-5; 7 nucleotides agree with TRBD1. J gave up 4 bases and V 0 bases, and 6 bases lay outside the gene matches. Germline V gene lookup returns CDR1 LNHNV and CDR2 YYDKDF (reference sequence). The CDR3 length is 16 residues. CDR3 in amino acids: CATSRDLSRGNQPQHF. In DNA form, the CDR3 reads TGTGCCACCAGCAGAGATCTCAGCAGGGGGAATCAGCCCCAGCATTTT.

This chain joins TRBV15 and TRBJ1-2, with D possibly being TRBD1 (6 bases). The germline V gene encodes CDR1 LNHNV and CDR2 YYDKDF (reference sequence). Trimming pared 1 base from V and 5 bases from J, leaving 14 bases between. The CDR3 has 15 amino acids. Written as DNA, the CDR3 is TGTGCCACCAGCAGAGGCGGGGGACAAAGGTATGGCTACACCTTC. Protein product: CATSRGGGQRYGYTF. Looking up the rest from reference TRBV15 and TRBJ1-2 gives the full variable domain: DAMVIQNPRYQVTQFGKPVTLSCSQTLNHNVMYWYQQKSSQAPKLLFHYYDKDFNNEADTPDNFQSRRPNTSFCFLDIRSPGLGDTAMYLCATSRGGGQRYGYTFGSGTRLTVV.

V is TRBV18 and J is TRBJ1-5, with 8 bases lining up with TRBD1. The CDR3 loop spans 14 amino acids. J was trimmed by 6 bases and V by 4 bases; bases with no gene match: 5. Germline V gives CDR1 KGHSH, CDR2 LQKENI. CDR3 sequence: CASSRGTGLQPQHF. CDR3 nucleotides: TGTGCCAGCTCACGGGGGACAGGTCTTCAGCCCCAGCATTTT.

The CDR3 DNA sequence: TGTGCCATGGGGGGAGGGACTGCAACTAATGAAAAACTGTTTTTT. Its protein is CAMGGGTATNEKLFF. The V gene is TRBV2, the J gene TRBJ1-4; D perhaps matches TRBD1 (5 bases). Trimming took off 10 bases at V and 0 bases at J, with 15 bases between the two ends. The CDR3 sequence is 15 residues long. Germline V gene data show CDR1 as SNHLY and CDR2 as FYNNEI.

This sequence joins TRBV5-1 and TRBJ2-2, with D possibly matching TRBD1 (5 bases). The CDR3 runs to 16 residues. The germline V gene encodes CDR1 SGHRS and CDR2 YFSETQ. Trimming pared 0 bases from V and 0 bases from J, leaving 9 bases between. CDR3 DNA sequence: TGCGCCAGCAGCTTGGGGGCAGGGACGAACACCGGGGAGCTGTTTTTT. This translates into CASSLGAGTNTGELFF. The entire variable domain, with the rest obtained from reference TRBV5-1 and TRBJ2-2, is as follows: KAGVTQTPRYLIKTRGQQVTLSCSPISGHRSVSWYQQTPGQGLQFLFEYFSETQRNKGNFPGRFSGRQFSNSRSEMNVSTLELGDSALYLCASSLGAGTNTGELFFGEGSRLTVL.

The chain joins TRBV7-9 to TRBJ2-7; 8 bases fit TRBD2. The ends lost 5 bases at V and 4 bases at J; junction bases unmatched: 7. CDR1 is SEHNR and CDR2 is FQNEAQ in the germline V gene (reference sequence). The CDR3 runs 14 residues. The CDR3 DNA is TGTGCCAGCAGCCGGACTAGCCCAGGATACGAGCAGTACTTC. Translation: CASSRTSPGYEQYF.